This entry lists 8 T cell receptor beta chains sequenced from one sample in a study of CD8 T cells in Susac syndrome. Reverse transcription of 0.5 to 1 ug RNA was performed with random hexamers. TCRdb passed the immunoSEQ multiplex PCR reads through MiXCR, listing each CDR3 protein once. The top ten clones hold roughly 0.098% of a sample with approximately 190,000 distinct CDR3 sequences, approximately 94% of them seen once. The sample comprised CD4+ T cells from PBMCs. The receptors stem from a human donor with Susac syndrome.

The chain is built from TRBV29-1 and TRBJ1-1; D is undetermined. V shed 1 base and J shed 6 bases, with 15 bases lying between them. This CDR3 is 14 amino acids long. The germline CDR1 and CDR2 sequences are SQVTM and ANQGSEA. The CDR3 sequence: CSVEGPRTYAEAFF. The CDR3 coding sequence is TGCAGCGTTGAAGGACCCCGCACATACGCTGAAGCTTTCTTT.

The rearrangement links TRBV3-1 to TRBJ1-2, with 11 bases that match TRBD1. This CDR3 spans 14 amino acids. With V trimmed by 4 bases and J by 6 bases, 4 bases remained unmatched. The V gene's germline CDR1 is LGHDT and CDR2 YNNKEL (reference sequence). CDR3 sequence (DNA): TGTGCCAGCAGCCCCTGGACAGGGGGCGATGGCTACACCTTC. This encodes CASSPWTGGDGYTF.

DNA for the CDR3: TGTGCCAGCAGCCCAGGGACAGGGTCCAAGGCTAACTATGGCTACACCTTC. Translating gives CASSPGTGSKANYGYTF. The chain employs TRBV5-6 and TRBJ1-2; TRBD1 aligns across 9 bases. Germline CDR1 SGHDT, CDR2 YYEEEE. V lost 4 bases and J lost 0; bases outside the gene matches: 10. This CDR3 is built from 17 residues. Together with reference TRBV5-6 and TRBJ1-2, the CDR3 gives the full variable domain: DAGVTQSPTHLIKTRGQQVTLRCSPKSGHDTVSWYQQALGQGPQFIFQYYEEEERQRGNFPDRFSGHQFPNYSSELNVNALLLGDSALYLCASSPGTGSKANYGYTFGSGTRLTVV.

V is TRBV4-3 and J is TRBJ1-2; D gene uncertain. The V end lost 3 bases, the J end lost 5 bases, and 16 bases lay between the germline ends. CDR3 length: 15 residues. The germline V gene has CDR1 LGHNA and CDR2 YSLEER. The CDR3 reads CASSHVGRVEYGYTF. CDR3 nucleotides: TGCGCCAGCAGCCACGTAGGGAGGGTGGAATATGGCTACACCTTC.

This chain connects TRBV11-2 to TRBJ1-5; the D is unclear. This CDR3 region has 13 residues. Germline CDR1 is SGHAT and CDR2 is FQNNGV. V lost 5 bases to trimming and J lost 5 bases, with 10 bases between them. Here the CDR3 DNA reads TGTGCCAGCAGCCCCGAACGGGATCAGCCCCAGCATTTT. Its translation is CASSPERDQPQHF. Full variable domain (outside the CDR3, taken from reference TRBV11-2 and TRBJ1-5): EAGVAQSPRYKIIEKRQSVAFWCNPISGHATLYWYQQILGQGPKLLIQFQNNGVVDDSQLPKDRFSAERLKGVDSTLKIQPAKLEDSAVYLCASSPERDQPQHFGDGTRLSIL.

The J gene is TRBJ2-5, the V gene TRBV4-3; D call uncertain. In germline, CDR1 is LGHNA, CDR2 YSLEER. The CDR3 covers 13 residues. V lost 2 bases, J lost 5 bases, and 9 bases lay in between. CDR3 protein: CASSQSRVETQYF. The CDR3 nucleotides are TGCGCCAGCAGCCAATCTCGGGTGGAGACCCAGTACTTC.

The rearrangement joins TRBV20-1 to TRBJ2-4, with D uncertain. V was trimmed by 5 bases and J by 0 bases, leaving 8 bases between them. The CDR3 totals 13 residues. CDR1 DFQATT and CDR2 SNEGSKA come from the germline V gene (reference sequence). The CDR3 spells CSAADGAKNIQYF. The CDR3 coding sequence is TGCAGTGCTGCGGATGGAGCCAAAAACATTCAGTACTTC.

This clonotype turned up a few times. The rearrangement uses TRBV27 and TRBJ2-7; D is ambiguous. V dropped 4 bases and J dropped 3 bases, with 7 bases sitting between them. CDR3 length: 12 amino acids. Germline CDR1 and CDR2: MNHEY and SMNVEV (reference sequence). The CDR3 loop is CASSSGSYEQYF. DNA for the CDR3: TGTGCCAGCAGTTCGGGCAGCTACGAGCAGTACTTC.